Included here is one T cell receptor beta chain sequence, with context. This sample is drawn from a study of PD-1 blockade in classical Hodgkin lymphoma. Brentuximab vedotin exposure varied, and every patient relapsed after autologous stem cell transplantation. Measured with immunoSEQ multiplex PCR; TCRdb has only the in-frame clones, and not every one. The data show about 98,000 clones, with roughly four fifths seen just once and about 15% held by the top ten. The ends were cut back, 4 bases at V and 2 bases at J, with 6 bases in the middle. Germline CDR1 is SNHLY and CDR2 is FYNNEI. This CDR3 is 13 amino acids long.

Sequenced here: peripheral blood mononuclear cells (PBMCs), sampled before the second cycle of nivolumab. This TCR was sampled from a human donor with classical Hodgkin lymphoma. The chain links TRBV2 to TRBJ1-5; D is uncertain. The CDR3 protein is CASSVYGNQPQHF. For the CDR3, the DNA is TGTGCCAGCAGTGTTTATGGCAATCAGCCCCAGCATTTT.